The 16 T cell receptor beta chains listed next were all sequenced from one sample in a study of graft-versus-host responses after intestinal transplantation (dated by TCRdb to about 2021). No antigen has been identified for these receptors. The library relied on the immunoSEQ multiplex PCR assay. TCRdb took over this immuneACCESS table, retaining in-frame rearrangements with V and J assigned. Such tables are incomplete; in checked studies, under half of the missing clones stem from an unresolved V gene, and the remainder is unexplained. In this sample the table shows over 55,000 clones, under 90% of which occur a single time. 0.39% of the sample belongs to the ten largest clones. The time point label of this sample denotes: cells obtained before transplantation from donor or recipient. The sequenced sample was unstimulated CD4+ T cells sorted from spleen or lymph node cells, obtained before transplant. The receptors here all came from a human donor who was the organ donor for an intestinal transplant.

This chain links TRBV7-3 with TRBJ2-6; D uncertain. The CDR3 sequence is 20 residues long. Germline V gene lookup returns CDR1 SGHTA and CDR2 FQGTGA. V was pared by 5 bases and J by 0 bases, with 23 bases between. CDR3 amino acids: CASSPSFFSRPSSGANVLTF. CDR3 DNA sequence: TGTGCCAGCAGCCCCAGTTTTTTTTCCAGGCCCAGCTCTGGGGCCAACGTCCTGACTTTC. The variable domain in full, completed from reference TRBV7-3 and TRBJ2-6, reads GAGVSQTPSNKVTEKGKYVELRCDPISGHTALYWYRQSLGQGPEFLIYFQGTGAADDSGLPNDRFFAVRPEGSVSTLKIQRTERGDSAVYLCASSPSFFSRPSSGANVLTFGAGSRLTVL.

The CDR3 coding sequence is TGCGCCAGCAGTGAGTCGTACAGCTACTCTGGGGCCAACGTCCTGACTTTC. It specifies CASSESYSYSGANVLTF. The chain couples TRBV10-2 to TRBJ2-6; no firm D call. The germline V and J ends were trimmed by 0 bases and 0 bases, with 9 bases remaining between them. Germline V CDR1 and CDR2: WSHSY, SAAADI. The CDR3 is 17 residues long.

V usage is TRBV10-3 and J usage is TRBJ2-3; 9 bases line up with TRBD2. V was pared by 5 bases and J by 0 bases, with 6 bases of the junction left unmatched. The CDR3 covers 16 residues. Per the germline V gene, CDR1 is ENHRY and CDR2 is SYGVKD. CDR3 coding DNA: TGTGCCATCAGTACTTTAGCGGGGGCCAGCACAGATACGCAGTATTTT. Encoded protein: CAISTLAGASTDTQYF.

The chain carries TRBV5-6 and TRBJ1-2, with D perhaps TRBD1 (5 bases). Trimming pared 4 bases from V and 0 bases from J, leaving 16 bases between. This CDR3 spans 16 amino acids. Per the germline V gene, CDR1 is SGHDT and CDR2 is YYEEEE. The CDR3 region is CASSALDTRPNYGYTF. The DNA for the CDR3 is TGTGCCAGCAGCGCCCTGGACACCCGACCTAACTATGGCTACACCTTC.

This chain connects TRBV7-6 to TRBJ2-5; D gene unclear. The germline V gene encodes CDR1 SGHVS and CDR2 FNYEAQ. Trimming left V 2 bases short and J 2 bases short, with 9 bases between. The CDR3 has 14 amino acids. The DNA for the CDR3 is TGTGCCAGCAGCTTATTCGACATGCAAGAGACCCAGTACTTC. Protein: CASSLFDMQETQYF.

The table lists this clone with a few counts. The chain has TRBV7-9 and TRBJ1-3; tentatively, D is TRBD1 (5 bases). V dropped 4 bases and J dropped 6 bases, with 16 bases sitting between them. The V gene's germline CDR1 is SEHNR and CDR2 FQNEAQ (reference sequence). CDR3 length: 15 residues. For the CDR3, the DNA is TGTGCCAGCAGCTCCCCGGCGGGACGCCTAAACACCATATATTTT. It yields the protein CASSSPAGRLNTIYF.

This sequence joins TRBV19 and TRBJ2-2; perhaps TRBD1 as D (6 bases). V shed 5 bases and J shed 0 bases, with 10 bases lying between them. The germline gives CDR1 LNHDA, CDR2 SQIVND (reference sequence). The CDR3 sequence is 15 residues long. The CDR3: CASSPGHTNTGELFF. CDR3 in DNA: TGTGCCAGTAGTCCGGGACATACGAACACCGGGGAGCTGTTTTTT.

This clone was recorded once. The chain recombines TRBV6-6 with TRBJ1-2; 8 positions match TRBD1. Germline-derived CDR1 and CDR2 are MNHNY and SVGAGI (reference sequence). J gave up 4 bases and V 6 bases, and 13 bases lay outside the gene matches. The CDR3 is 16 amino acids. This CDR3 reads CASRPDAGGAGYGYTF. The CDR3 DNA is TGTGCCAGCAGACCCGACGCAGGGGGCGCGGGCTATGGCTACACCTTC.

The chain combines TRBV9 with TRBJ1-6; tentatively, D is TRBD1 (5 bases). Germline lookup yields CDR1 SGDLS and CDR2 YYNGEE. Trimming took off 0 bases at V and 4 bases at J, with 5 bases between the two ends. This CDR3 is built from 14 residues. The CDR3 is CASSVGQYNSPLHF. CDR3 DNA sequence: TGTGCCAGCAGCGTAGGACAGTATAATTCACCCCTCCACTTT.

The rearrangement joins TRBV5-4 to TRBJ1-5; maybe TRBD1 (5 bases). Germline lookup yields CDR1 SGHNT and CDR2 YYREEE (reference sequence). The CDR3 is 16 residues long. The germline V and J ends were trimmed by 5 bases and 0 bases, with 15 bases remaining between them. CDR3 sequence reads: CASSYTSGYSNQPQHF. The CDR3 DNA reads TGTGCCAGCAGTTACACCTCAGGGTATAGCAATCAGCCCCAGCATTTT.

Concerning this clone: In the same sample, other DNA sequences code for this CDR3. V and J are TRBV6-4 and TRBJ2-2; 8 bases map to TRBD1. V shed 3 bases and J 6 bases; nucleotides not matched to a gene: 3. The CDR3 has 14 amino acids. CDR1 and CDR2 (germline): MRHNA, SNTAGT. Here the CDR3 reads CASSEGQGPGELFF. The CDR3 region has the DNA TGTGCCAGCAGTGAAGGACAGGGTCCCGGGGAGCTGTTTTTT.

This chain links TRBV30 with TRBJ2-3; D is unclear. The germline V gene has CDR1 GTSNPN and CDR2 SVGIG (reference sequence). CDR3 length equals 10 residues. V was trimmed by 2 bases and J by 5 bases, leaving 2 bases between them. CDR3: CAWSQDTQYF. The CDR3 DNA is TGTGCCTGGAGTCAAGATACGCAGTATTTT.

The chain combines TRBV6-5 with TRBJ2-7; perhaps TRBD2 as D (6 bases). This CDR3 contains 16 residues. Germline V gene lookup returns CDR1 MNHEY and CDR2 SVGAGI. V was pared by 0 bases and J by 0 bases, with 12 bases between. The CDR3 DNA reads as TGTGCCAGCAGTTACTCCTCAGGGAGGAGCTCCTACGAGCAGTACGTC. Its translation is CASSYSSGRSSYEQYV.

This sequence joins TRBV5-5 and TRBJ2-7; 11 bases map to TRBD1. The germline CDR1 and CDR2 sequences are SGHKS and YYEKEE (reference sequence). J was trimmed by 1 base and V by 3 bases; bases with no gene match: 9. This CDR3 is built from 17 residues. CDR3 in DNA: TGTGCCAGCAGCTGGAGAGATGGGACAGGGGGTTCCTACGAGCAGTACGTC. Protein product: CASSWRDGTGGSYEQYV.

In DNA form, the CDR3 reads TGTGCCTGGAGTGTACTAACGGGGGGCCAGGATGAGCAGTTCTTC. Its protein is CAWSVLTGGQDEQFF. V usage is TRBV30 and J usage is TRBJ2-1, with D maybe TRBD2 (7 bases). The CDR3 runs to 15 residues. Germline V lookup: CDR1 GTSNPN, CDR2 SVGIG (reference sequence). The V gene lost 0 bases and the J gene lost 8 bases, with 17 bases spanning the gap.

This clone was observed a few times. J is TRBJ1-1 and V is TRBV18, with 8 bases that match TRBD1. The V gene's germline CDR1 is KGHSH and CDR2 LQKENI. V lost 6 bases to trimming and J lost 4 bases; unmatched junction nucleotides: 4. The CDR3 extends over 13 amino acids. The CDR3 DNA reads TGTGCCAGCTCTCTTACAGGGGGCACTGAAGCTTTCTTT. This translates into CASSLTGGTEAFF.